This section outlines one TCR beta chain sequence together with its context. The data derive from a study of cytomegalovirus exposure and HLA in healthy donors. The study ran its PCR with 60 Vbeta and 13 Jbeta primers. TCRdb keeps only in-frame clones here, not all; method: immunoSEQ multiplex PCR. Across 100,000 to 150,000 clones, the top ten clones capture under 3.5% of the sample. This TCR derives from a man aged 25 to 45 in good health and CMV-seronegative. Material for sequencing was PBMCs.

CDR3 residues: CASSLDNRGETQYF. CDR3 sequence (DNA): TGTGCCAGCAGTTTAGACAACCGAGGGGAGACCCAGTACTTC. The V and J genes are TRBV27 and TRBJ2-5; D possibly corresponds to TRBD2 (5 bases). In germline, CDR1 is MNHEY, CDR2 SMNVEV (reference sequence). The CDR3 totals 14 residues. Deletions cut 2 bases from V and 5 bases from J, with 12 bases between.